The next 5 T cell receptor beta chains were all read from a single sample in a study of shared clonotypes between healthy human individuals. The naive CD8 fraction comprised CD45RO-negative cells positively selected for CCR7 and excluded terminally differentiated effector memory CD45RA+ cells. The protocol was immunoSEQ multiplex PCR, while the TCRdb copy is restricted to in-frame clones and leaves out a portion. The sample lists about 2.1 million clones, around 93% occurring once. The specimen sequenced was naive CD8+ T cells from PBMCs. The source is a man aged 18 to 30 in good health. Some clones in this sample may be carry-over from other donors' samples.

This chain joins TRBV5-1 and TRBJ2-1, with TRBD2 matching over 9 bases. J lost 3 bases, V lost 0 bases, and 10 bases had no gene match. Germline loops: CDR1 SGHRS, CDR2 YFSETQ. The CDR3 extends over 18 amino acids. CDR3 DNA: TGCGCCAGCAGCTTGGCGACGGCTAGCGGGAACGTCTACAATGAGCAGTTCTTC. As protein: CASSLATASGNVYNEQFF.

This clone has only one observation. This CDR3 is also generated by other DNA sequences in the sample. CDR3 sequence reads: CASSYRETQYF. CDR3 coding DNA: TGTGCCAGCAGTTACAGAGAGACCCAGTACTTC. V and J are TRBV6-5 and TRBJ2-5, with D unclear. CDR1 is MNHEY and CDR2 is SVGAGI in the germline V gene. CDR3 size: 11 residues. Trimming took off 2 bases at V and 4 bases at J, with 2 bases between the two ends.

The chain links TRBV4-2 to TRBJ1-4; TRBD1 agrees at 8 bases. V gave up 3 bases and J gave up 6 bases; unmatched junction bases: 9. Germline-derived CDR1 and CDR2 are LGHNA and YNFKEQ. This CDR3 comprises 16 residues. The CDR3 DNA reads as TGTGCCAGCAGCCACATCGGACAGGGCGAACATGAAAAACTGTTTTTT. This translates into CASSHIGQGEHEKLFF.

This rearrangement joins TRBV5-4 to TRBJ2-7; maybe TRBD2 (5 bases). Looked up from germline, CDR1 is SGHNT and CDR2 is YYREEE (reference sequence). The CDR3 sequence is 17 residues long. V was pared by 4 bases and J by 2 bases, with 22 bases between. The CDR3 DNA reads as TGTGCCAGCAGCGCAACCACCGACGGACTCGGAACCTACGAGCAGTACTTC. It specifies CASSATTDGLGTYEQYF. The whole variable domain, filled in from reference TRBV5-4 and TRBJ2-7, reads ETGVTQSPTHLIKTRGQQVTLRCSSQSGHNTVSWYQQALGQGPQFIFQYYREEENGRGNFPPRFSGLQFPNYSSELNVNALELDDSALYLCASSATTDGLGTYEQYFGPGTRLTVT.

The V gene is TRBV9, the J gene TRBJ2-7; 8 bases agree with TRBD2. Germline V gives CDR1 SGDLS, CDR2 YYNGEE. V gave up 4 bases and J gave up 7 bases; unmatched junction bases: 13. The CDR3 spans 15 residues. The CDR3 nucleotides read TGTGCCAGCAGCCGGGGGGGCTCGGCAGGGAGAGAGCAGTACTTC. As protein: CASSRGGSAGREQYF.